This T cell receptor (beta chain) emerged from a study of CXCR3-negative and CXCR3-positive naive CD8 T cells. Overall study results and limits: Researchers report that CXCR3-positive naive cells carry more hydrophobic TRB CDR3s than CXCR3-negative naive cells. Each naive subset displayed comparably high diversity, whereas memory CD8+ cells displayed much lower diversity.

CD45RO-CCR7+CD27+CD95- expression identified naive CD8+ T cells. The TRB libraries of cDNA were built by UMI-labeled 5' RACE. Reanalyzing the 5' RACE reads, TCRdb keeps one entry per CDR3 protein, without DNA. The table for this sample gives 100,000 to 150,000 distinct CDR3 sequences. The CDR3 covers 17 residues. Germline V gene lookup returns CDR1 SQVTM and CDR2 ANQGSEA. About this clonotype: Its specificity is not known.

The origin of this receptor is a human donor in good health. Some clones in this sample may be carry-over from other donors' samples. This rearrangement joins TRBV29-1 to TRBJ2-5; the TCRdb call, TRBD1, lacks DNA for checking. Sequenced: naive CXCR3- CD8+ T cells from blood. Subset given: CD45RO-CCR7+CD27+CD95- naive CD8+ T cells lacking CXCR3 (TNR3-). The CDR3 region is CSATVNHGTDPQETQYF.